This T cell receptor beta chain derives from a study of tumor and adjacent non-tumor tissue in lung cancer. Study summary: Histology: eleven to twelve adenocarcinoma, a couple of squamous cell carcinoma, 1 small cell lung cancer. Stage I to III disease affected 10 men and about five women aged about 31 to 80.

No cell sorting was done before RNA was extracted from the tissue. The CDR3 has 13 amino acids. CDR1 and CDR2 from the germline V gene are KGHSH and LQKENI. V gave up 8 bases and J gave up 1 base, with 12 bases separating them. TCRbeta libraries were built with three rounds of nested PCR, modified from ARM-PCR. MiXCR, run by TCRdb on the multiplex PCR reads, gives a single entry per CDR3 protein. The data show 65,000 to 80,000 distinct CDR3 sequences, about three quarters seen once. The V call is TRBV18, the J call TRBJ2-7, with D tentatively TRBD2 (6 bases). Material for sequencing was lung tumor tissue. This clonotype originated in a man aged 60 to 75 with non-small cell lung cancer. The CDR3 protein is CASGRDSSYEQYF. The CDR3 nucleotides read TGTGCCAGCGGCCGGGACTCTTCCTACGAGCAGTACTTC.